These T cell receptor beta chains were read from a single sample in a study of preoperative IRX-2 immunotherapy in early breast cancer. TCRdb's copy holds only in-frame clones and misses some; the assay was immunoSEQ multiplex PCR. The sample lists about 98,000 clones, just over 85% occurring once. The input for sequencing was tumor tissue, taken after IRX-2 immunotherapy. The source of these receptors is a human donor with breast cancer. The CDR3 runs from the conserved cysteine through the conserved F or W. D genes are given only for firm matches. Clone size, where shown, is once, few, many, or a class for clones that have expanded.

d_gene: TRBD1; v_gene: TRBV5-1; len: 14; abundance: -; j_gene: TRBJ2-2; CDR3aa: CASSLGTGSGELFF; CDR3nt: TGCGCCAGCAGTTTAGGGACAGGGTCCGGGGAGCTGTTTTTT
d_gene: TRBD1; v_gene: TRBV14; len: 16; abundance: once; j_gene: TRBJ2-7; CDR3aa: CASSQAPGQGVGEQYF; CDR3nt: TGTGCCAGCAGCCAAGCACCGGGACAGGGTGTCGGCGAGCAGTACTTC
d_gene: -; v_gene: TRBV14; len: 13; abundance: -; j_gene: TRBJ1-3; CDR3aa: CASRYGLGNTIYF; CDR3nt: TGTGCCAGCCGGTACGGGCTCGGAAACACCATATATTTT
d_gene: -; v_gene: TRBV6-8; len: 14; abundance: -; j_gene: TRBJ2-2; CDR3aa: CASRNRWNTGELFF; CDR3nt: TGTGCCAGCAGGAACAGGTGGAACACCGGGGAGCTGTTTTTT
d_gene: -; v_gene: TRBV11-3; len: 15; abundance: once; j_gene: TRBJ2-1; CDR3aa: CASSFEGLEYNEQFF; CDR3nt: TGTGCCAGCAGCTTTGAAGGGCTGGAATACAATGAGCAGTTCTTC
d_gene: TRBD1; v_gene: TRBV7-2; len: 14; abundance: -; j_gene: TRBJ1-1; CDR3aa: CASRAGGGYTEAFF; CDR3nt: TGTGCCAGCCGGGCAGGGGGGGGTTACACTGAAGCTTTCTTT
d_gene: TRBD1; v_gene: TRBV18; len: 14; abundance: -; j_gene: TRBJ1-5; CDR3aa: CASSIQGAYQPQHF; CDR3nt: TGTGCCAGCTCTATACAGGGGGCCTATCAGCCCCAGCATTTT
d_gene: -; v_gene: TRBV7-1; len: 13; abundance: -; j_gene: TRBJ1-2; CDR3aa: CASSLLGEYGYTF; CDR3nt: TGTGCCAGCAGCTTATTGGGGGAGTATGGCTACACCTTC
d_gene: TRBD1; v_gene: TRBV6-8; len: 14; abundance: few; j_gene: TRBJ1-1; CDR3aa: CASSPGQWYTEAFF; CDR3nt: TGTGCCAGCAGCCCGGGACAGTGGTACACTGAAGCTTTCTTT
d_gene: -; v_gene: TRBV28; len: 13; abundance: -; j_gene: TRBJ1-2; CDR3aa: CASSPQGLYGYTF; CDR3nt: TGTGCCAGCAGCCCTCAGGGACTATATGGCTACACCTTC
d_gene: -; v_gene: TRBV30; len: 13; abundance: -; j_gene: TRBJ2-1; CDR3aa: CAWSLYQGNEQFF; CDR3nt: TGTGCCTGGAGTTTGTATCAGGGGAATGAGCAGTTCTTC
d_gene: -; v_gene: TRBV11-3; len: 16; abundance: -; j_gene: TRBJ2-1; CDR3aa: CASSLTGTWRGTEQFF; CDR3nt: TGTGCCAGCAGCTTGACCGGGACCTGGAGGGGGACTGAGCAGTTCTTC
d_gene: -; v_gene: TRBV10-1; len: 13; abundance: -; j_gene: TRBJ2-3; CDR3aa: CASSGPKGNTQYF; CDR3nt: TGCGCCAGCAGTGGGCCGAAGGGGAATACGCAATATTTT